This T cell receptor (beta chain) stems from a study of blood T cell repertoires in COVID-19. Study as a whole: The United States, Italy and Spain provided the acute and convalescent COVID-19 samples.

This clone was recorded only once. Generated by immunoSEQ multiplex PCR, the TCRdb table keeps only in-frame clones and is missing some. The sample has over 150,000 clones; 80% to 90% are singletons. There are 14 residues in the CDR3. Germline V lookup: CDR1 LNHNV, CDR2 YYDKDF (reference sequence). V lost 1 base, J lost 2 bases, and 0 bases stayed unmatched. The receptor comes from a man between 65 and 80 years old with active or convalescent COVID-19. The specimen sequenced was peripheral blood. V usage is TRBV15 and J usage is TRBJ2-5, with 8 bases that match TRBD2. The CDR3 nucleotides read TGTGCCACCAGCAGAGTAGCGGGACAAGAGACCCAGTACTTC. It codes for CATSRVAGQETQYF.